One sample yielded the 27 T cell receptor beta chains listed below, sequenced in a study of cytomegalovirus exposure and HLA in healthy donors (dated by TCRdb to between 2016 and 2019). Libraries came from the immunoSEQ multiplex PCR assay. As stored in TCRdb, this immuneACCESS dataset retains in-frame rearrangements with V and J assigned. A fraction of the clones does not appear; measured against another copy, unresolved V genes explain less than half of the discrepancy, and the remainder lacks a known reason. This sample comprises roughly 130,000 clones, about 90% of them detected only once. Around 3.5% of the sample goes to the ten largest clones. The sample was PBMCs. These receptors were collected from a young man in good health and CMV-seronegative.

The chain combines TRBV5-4 with TRBJ2-2; D unresolved. The CDR3 has 12 amino acids. V gave up 4 bases and J gave up 5 bases, with 6 bases separating them. The germline gives CDR1 SGHNT, CDR2 YYREEE (reference sequence). The CDR3 DNA is TGTGCCAGCAGCCCAGTAACCGGGGAGCTGTTTTTT. Translating it yields CASSPVTGELFF.

This rearrangement joins TRBV27 to TRBJ2-3, with TRBD2 identical over 13 bases. V lost 1 base to trimming and J lost 0 bases; unmatched junction nucleotides: 16. CDR1 and CDR2 (germline): MNHEY, SMNVEV (reference sequence). The CDR3 extends over 22 amino acids. CDR3 sequence: CASSLLYRITTSGGASTDTQYF. The DNA for the CDR3 is TGTGCCAGCAGTTTATTGTACAGGATCACCACTAGCGGGGGGGCTAGCACAGATACGCAGTATTTT.

As to this clone: Compared with germline, one end of the junction differs, possibly owing to a read error. V and J are TRBV5-6 and TRBJ2-7, with 13 bases that match TRBD2. CDR1 and CDR2 (germline): SGHDT, YYEEEE. This CDR3 spans 13 amino acids. CDR3 bases: TGTGCCAGCAGCTTTGGGACTAGCGGGGTTGGGCCCTTC. This sequence encodes CASSFGTSGVGPF. The entire variable domain, with the rest obtained from reference TRBV5-6 and TRBJ2-7, is as follows: DAGVTQSPTHLIKTRGQQVTLRCSPKSGHDTVSWYQQALGQGPQFIFQYYEEEERQRGNFPDRFSGHQFPNYSSELNVNALLLGDSALYLCASSFGTSGVGPFGPGTRLTVT.

The genes are TRBV5-6 and TRBJ1-1; the match to TRBD1 covers 9 bases. The V gene's germline CDR1 is SGHDT and CDR2 YYEEEE. The CDR3 totals 15 residues. The junction had 6 bases not matched to a gene; V was cut back by 1 base and J by 5 bases. The DNA for the CDR3 is TGTGCCAGCAGCTTGTACGGACAGGGGAGGACTGAAGCTTTCTTT. Protein product: CASSLYGQGRTEAFF.

The J gene is TRBJ2-5, the V gene TRBV7-2; 11 bases align to TRBD2. CDR1 is SGHTA and CDR2 is FQGNSA in the germline V gene. The CDR3 extends over 16 amino acids. Trimming removed 1 base from V and 5 bases from J; junction bases left unmatched: 6. CDR3 bases: TGTGCCAGCAGCTTAGGAGTGGTAGCGGGGGGGGAGACCCAGTACTTC. Protein product: CASSLGVVAGGETQYF.

As DNA, the CDR3 is TGTGCCAGCAGTGAAGGGGAGGCAGGGGGTGAAAAACTGTTTTTT. Amino acids: CASSEGEAGGEKLFF. The chain carries TRBV6-1 and TRBJ1-4; 7 bases match TRBD1. The germline gives CDR1 MNHNS, CDR2 SASEGT. This CDR3 is built from 15 residues. Trimming cost V 1 base and J 7 bases; bases outside gene matches: 6.

This chain connects TRBV6-5 to TRBJ1-6; 11 bases match TRBD1. CDR1 MNHEY and CDR2 SVGAGI come from the germline V gene. This CDR3 spans 14 amino acids. J gave up 14 bases and V 6 bases, and 9 bases lay outside the gene matches. CDR3 loop: CASSWDRGDPTLHF. In nucleotides, the CDR3 is TGTGCCAGCAGCTGGGACAGGGGGGACCCCACCCTCCACTTT.

The chain is built from TRBV7-9 and TRBJ2-7, with D unresolved. Per the germline V gene, CDR1 is SEHNR and CDR2 is FQNEAQ (reference sequence). Trimming left V 2 bases short and J 3 bases short, with 11 bases between. The CDR3 has 14 amino acids. CDR3 in DNA: TGTGCCAGCAGCTTAACTGACAAGTTCTACGAGCAGTACTTC. Translation gives CASSLTDKFYEQYF.

The CDR3 region is CASSQGQGGTDTQYF. The CDR3 region has the DNA TGCGCCAGCAGCCAAGGACAGGGAGGCACAGATACGCAGTATTTT. The rearrangement joins TRBV4-3 to TRBJ2-3, with TRBD1 matching over 7 bases. The CDR3 runs 15 residues. From germline, CDR1 is LGHNA and CDR2 YSLEER. Losses at the gene ends were 1 base for V and 1 base for J; bases not matched to a gene: 2.

This chain uses TRBV7-8 with TRBJ1-1, with D maybe TRBD1 (6 bases). The CDR3 has 14 residues. Trimming left V 5 bases short and J 8 bases short, with 18 bases between. Germline-derived CDR1 and CDR2 are SGHVS and FQNEAQ. The CDR3 spells CASSPLDRPTEAFF. The CDR3 DNA reads TGTGCCAGCAGCCCCCTAGACAGGCCGACCGAAGCTTTCTTT. Full variable domain (rest looked up from reference TRBV7-8 and TRBJ1-1): GAGVSQSPRYKVAKRGQDVALRCDPISGHVSLFWYQQALGQGPEFLTYFQNEAQLDKSGLPSDRFFAERPEGSVSTLKIQRTQQEDSAVYLCASSPLDRPTEAFFGQGTRLTVV.

The chain employs TRBV7-9 and TRBJ2-7, with D maybe TRBD1 (5 bases). This CDR3 region has 14 residues. Germline CDR1 is SEHNR and CDR2 is FQNEAQ (reference sequence). V was clipped by 1 base and J by 2 bases, with 9 bases between them. The CDR3 DNA follows: TGTGCCAGCAGCTTAGGGACAAAGACCTACGAGCAGTACTTC. It specifies CASSLGTKTYEQYF.

This chain connects TRBV7-8 to TRBJ1-2; 8 nucleotides line up with TRBD1. Germline trimming cut 5 bases from V and 4 bases from J; bases unmatched to any gene: 3. Germline V gene sequence: CDR1 SGHVS, CDR2 FQNEAQ. This CDR3 is built from 13 residues. Here the CDR3 reads CASSTTGVYGYTF. DNA for the CDR3: TGTGCCAGCAGCACGACAGGGGTCTATGGCTACACCTTC.

The chain recombines TRBV2 with TRBJ2-6; 12 bases are a match to TRBD2. The CDR3 runs to 17 residues. V dropped 6 bases and J dropped 1; count of bases not matched to a gene: 4. Germline V gene lookup returns CDR1 SNHLY and CDR2 FYNNEI. The CDR3 nucleotides read TGTGCCAGCAGAGCTAGCGGGGGGGCATCTGGGGCCAACGTCCTGACTTTC. This codes for CASRASGGASGANVLTF.

The chain recombines TRBV5-6 with TRBJ2-3; D may be TRBD1 (5 bases). The germline V gene encodes CDR1 SGHDT and CDR2 YYEEEE. The CDR3 has 15 residues. Trimming removed 3 bases from V and 2 bases from J, with 13 bases in between. CDR3 amino acids: CASSSMGPATDTQYF. The DNA of the CDR3 is TGTGCCAGCAGCTCAATGGGGCCCGCCACAGATACGCAGTATTTT.

The V call is TRBV10-1, the J call TRBJ1-6, with TRBD1 matching over 10 bases. Germline CDR1 reads WNHNN; CDR2 reads SYGVQD (reference sequence). The V gene end was trimmed by 3 bases and the J gene end by 7 bases; junction bases not matched to a gene: 9. This CDR3 is 17 amino acids long. The CDR3 DNA reads TGCGCCAGCAGTGACGGGGGACAGGGGTCACTAAATTCACCCCTCCACTTT. Translation gives CASSDGGQGSLNSPLHF.

The V gene is TRBV10-1, the J gene TRBJ2-7; 8 bases are shared with TRBD1. The V gene end was trimmed by 3 bases and the J gene end by 3 bases; junction bases not matched to a gene: 10. Per the germline V gene, CDR1 is WNHNN and CDR2 is SYGVQD (reference sequence). The CDR3 sequence is 16 residues long. The CDR3 loop is CASSDPGQGGNYEQYF. The CDR3 DNA is TGCGCCAGCAGTGACCCCGGACAGGGCGGCAACTACGAGCAGTACTTC.

The chain links TRBV28 to TRBJ1-3; 10 bases fit TRBD1. J gave up 8 bases and V 7 bases, and 8 bases lay outside the gene matches. The CDR3 is made up of 14 amino acids. The germline gives CDR1 MDHEN, CDR2 SYDVKM. CDR3 in DNA: TGTGCCAGCACACCGGGACAGGGGTTTGACACCATATATTTT. It codes for CASTPGQGFDTIYF.

This clone was observed once. The rearrangement joins TRBV6-5 to TRBJ1-6; 8 bases agree with TRBD1. V trimming: 6 bases; J trimming: 9 bases; junction bases outside the gene matches: 10. Germline V gene data show CDR1 as MNHEY and CDR2 as SVGAGI. This CDR3 comprises 15 residues. CDR3 amino acids: CASSQQGGLGSPLHF. The CDR3 nucleotides are TGTGCCAGCAGCCAACAGGGGGGTTTGGGTTCACCCCTCCACTTT.

V usage is TRBV7-3 and J usage is TRBJ1-1, with D uncertain. The CDR3 length is 13 residues. V gave up 4 bases and J gave up 6 bases, with 12 bases separating them. Germline CDR1 SGHTA, CDR2 FQGTGA. CDR3 loop: CASSSTVVAEAFF. Written as DNA, the CDR3 is TGTGCCAGCAGCTCCACGGTAGTCGCTGAAGCTTTCTTT.

This clone was observed once. This chain uses TRBV4-3 with TRBJ1-2; D unresolved. This CDR3 has 14 residues. V was pared by 1 base and J by 0 bases, with 6 bases between. CDR1 is LGHNA, CDR2 YSLEER, per germline. CDR3 sequence (DNA): TGCGCCAGCAGCCAAGGCGGCACTAACTATGGCTACACCTTC. Translation: CASSQGGTNYGYTF.

CDR3 protein: CASSILGAGQPQHF. In DNA form, the CDR3 reads TGTGCCAGTAGTATCCTGGGGGCGGGTCAGCCCCAGCATTTT. The chain joins TRBV19 to TRBJ1-5; perhaps TRBD1 as D (6 bases). The CDR3 runs to 14 residues. The germline CDR1 and CDR2 sequences are LNHDA and SQIVND (reference sequence). With 3 bases removed from V and 6 bases from J, the gap between germline ends came to 12 bases.

The rearrangement links TRBV12-5 to TRBJ2-7; no firm D call. The germline V and J ends were trimmed by 6 bases and 4 bases, with 7 bases remaining between them. This CDR3 spans 11 amino acids. The V gene's germline CDR1 is LGHNT and CDR2 FRNRAP. In DNA, the CDR3 is TGTGCTAGTGGCACAGCTTACGAGCAGTACTTC. It is translated as CASGTAYEQYF.

This clone appeared once. The chain is built from TRBV9 and TRBJ1-1; no reliable D call. Germline-derived CDR1 and CDR2 are SGDLS and YYNGEE. The CDR3 sequence is 14 residues long. V was trimmed by 0 bases and J by 5 bases, leaving 11 bases between them. Here the CDR3 DNA reads TGTGCCAGCAGCGTAGTATCTGCCAGTACTGAAGCTTTCTTT. Translated, it gives CASSVVSASTEAFF.

The chain is built from TRBV29-1 and TRBJ1-1; D call uncertain. Trimming pared 5 bases from V and 1 base from J, leaving 5 bases between. Germline V gives CDR1 SQVTM, CDR2 ANQGSEA. This CDR3 comprises 11 residues. The CDR3 bases are TGCAGCGTTCTGTGGAACACTGAAGCTTTCTTT. Its translation: CSVLWNTEAFF.

This clone was observed once. This sequence joins TRBV27 and TRBJ1-4; 8 bases are a match to TRBD1. The V segment lost 9 bases and the J segment 8 bases; nucleotides outside the gene matches: 8. Germline values: CDR1 MNHEY, CDR2 SMNVEV (reference sequence). This CDR3 has 13 amino acids. The DNA of the CDR3 is TGTGCCAGTAGAAGGACAGGGAAAGAAAAACTGTTTTTT. It yields the protein CASRRTGKEKLFF.

The chain has TRBV7-9 and TRBJ2-6; 8 bases line up with TRBD1. The germline V gene encodes CDR1 SEHNR and CDR2 FQNEAQ (reference sequence). The V gene end was trimmed by 6 bases and the J gene end by 1 base; junction bases not matched to a gene: 8. The CDR3 contains 17 residues. DNA for the CDR3: TGTGCCAGCAGTCGGACAGGGATGAGGTCTGGGGCCAACGTCCTGACTTTC. Translating gives CASSRTGMRSGANVLTF.

The J gene is TRBJ1-1, the V gene TRBV13; 7 bases match TRBD1. This CDR3 has 15 residues. The junction had 7 bases not matched to a gene; V was cut back by 5 bases and J by 1 base. Germline-derived CDR1 and CDR2 are PRHDT and FYEKMQ (reference sequence). CDR3 region: CASSRPTGQNTEAFF. The CDR3 nucleotides are TGTGCCAGCAGCCGCCCGACAGGGCAGAACACTGAAGCTTTCTTT.